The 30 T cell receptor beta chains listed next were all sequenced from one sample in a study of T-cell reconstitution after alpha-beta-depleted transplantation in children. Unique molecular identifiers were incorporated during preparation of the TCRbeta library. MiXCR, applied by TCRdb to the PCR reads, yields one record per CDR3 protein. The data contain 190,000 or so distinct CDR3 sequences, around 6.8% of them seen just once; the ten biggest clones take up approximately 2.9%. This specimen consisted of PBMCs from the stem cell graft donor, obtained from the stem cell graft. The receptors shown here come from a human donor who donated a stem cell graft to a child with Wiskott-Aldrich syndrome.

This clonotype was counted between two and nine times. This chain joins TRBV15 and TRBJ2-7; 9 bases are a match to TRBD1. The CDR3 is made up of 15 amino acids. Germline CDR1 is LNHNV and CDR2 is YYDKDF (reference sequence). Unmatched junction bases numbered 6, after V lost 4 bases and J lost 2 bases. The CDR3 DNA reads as TGTGCCACCAGCAAAGGACAGGGGTATACCTACGAGCAGTACTTC. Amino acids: CATSKGQGYTYEQYF.

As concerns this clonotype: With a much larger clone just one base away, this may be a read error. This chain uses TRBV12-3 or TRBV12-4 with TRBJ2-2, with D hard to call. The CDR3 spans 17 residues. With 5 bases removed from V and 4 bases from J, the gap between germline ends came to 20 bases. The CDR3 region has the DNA TGTGCCAGCAGTCCTGCCCCGGCTCAATGCGGCACCGGGGAGCTGTTTTTT. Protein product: CASSPAPAQCGTGELFF.

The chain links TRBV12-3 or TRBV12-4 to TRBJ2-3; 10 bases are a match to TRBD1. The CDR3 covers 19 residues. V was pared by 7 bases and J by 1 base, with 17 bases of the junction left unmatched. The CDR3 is CASIQTGTGVRLGTDTQYF. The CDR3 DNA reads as TGTGCCAGCATCCAGACCGGGACAGGGGTCCGTTTGGGCACAGATACGCAGTATTTT.

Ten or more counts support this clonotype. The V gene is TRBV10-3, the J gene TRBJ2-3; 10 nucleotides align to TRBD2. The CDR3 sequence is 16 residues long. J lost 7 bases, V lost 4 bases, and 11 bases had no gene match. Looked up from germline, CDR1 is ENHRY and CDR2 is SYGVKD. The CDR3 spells CAISARGAGGPNTQYF. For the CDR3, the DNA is TGTGCCATCAGTGCCCGTGGAGCGGGGGGGCCTAATACGCAGTATTTT.

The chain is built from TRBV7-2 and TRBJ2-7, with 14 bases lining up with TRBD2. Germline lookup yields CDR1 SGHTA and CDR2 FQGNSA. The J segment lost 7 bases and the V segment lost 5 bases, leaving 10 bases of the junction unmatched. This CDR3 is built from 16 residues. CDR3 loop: CASSHSGLAGVREQYF. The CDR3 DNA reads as TGTGCCAGCAGCCACTCGGGACTAGCGGGAGTCAGAGAGCAGTACTTC.

The CDR3 DNA reads TGTGCCAGCAGACAATCTAAACCGGGACAGGGAACATCTGAAGCTTTCTTT. Its translation is CASRQSKPGQGTSEAFF. The chain uses TRBV11-2 and TRBJ1-1; 9 nucleotides agree with TRBD1. The CDR3 consists of 17 residues. Germline V gives CDR1 SGHAT, CDR2 FQNNGV. Unmatched junction bases numbered 17, after V lost 6 bases and J lost 6 bases. The full variable domain, completed using reference TRBV11-2 and TRBJ1-1, is EAGVAQSPRYKIIEKRQSVAFWCNPISGHATLYWYQQILGQGPKLLIQFQNNGVVDDSQLPKDRFSAERLKGVDSTLKIQPAKLEDSAVYLCASRQSKPGQGTSEAFFGQGTRLTVV.

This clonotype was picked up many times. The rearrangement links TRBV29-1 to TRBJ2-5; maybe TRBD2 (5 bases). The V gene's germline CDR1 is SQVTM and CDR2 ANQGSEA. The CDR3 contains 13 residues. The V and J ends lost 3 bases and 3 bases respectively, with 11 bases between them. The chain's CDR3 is CSVEVLAEETQYF. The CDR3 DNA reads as TGCAGCGTTGAGGTGCTAGCAGAAGAGACCCAGTACTTC.

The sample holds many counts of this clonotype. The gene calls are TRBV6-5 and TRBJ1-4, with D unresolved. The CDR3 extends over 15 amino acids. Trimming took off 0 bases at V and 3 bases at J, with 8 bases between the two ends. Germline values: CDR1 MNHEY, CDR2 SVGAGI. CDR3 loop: CASSYSSTANEKLFF. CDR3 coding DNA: TGTGCCAGCAGTTACTCGAGTACGGCTAATGAAAAACTGTTTTTT.

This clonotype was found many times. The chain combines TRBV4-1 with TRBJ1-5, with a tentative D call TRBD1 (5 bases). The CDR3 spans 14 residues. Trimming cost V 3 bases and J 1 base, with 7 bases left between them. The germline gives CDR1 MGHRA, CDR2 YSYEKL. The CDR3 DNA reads TGCGCCAGCAGCCATAGACAGAGCAATCAGCCCCAGCATTTT. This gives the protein CASSHRQSNQPQHF.

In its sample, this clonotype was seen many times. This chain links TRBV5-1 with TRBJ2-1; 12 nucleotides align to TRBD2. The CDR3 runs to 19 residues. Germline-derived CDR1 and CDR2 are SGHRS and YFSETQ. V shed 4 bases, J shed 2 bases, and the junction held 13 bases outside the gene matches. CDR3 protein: CASSRVALAGGRTYNEQFF. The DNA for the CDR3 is TGCGCCAGCAGCCGTGTTGCGCTAGCGGGGGGGCGGACCTACAATGAGCAGTTCTTC.

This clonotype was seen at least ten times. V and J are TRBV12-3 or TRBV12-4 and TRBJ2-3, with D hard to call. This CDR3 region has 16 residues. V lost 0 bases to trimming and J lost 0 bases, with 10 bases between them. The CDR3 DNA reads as TGTGCCAGCAGTTTAGCAGAGACTCCTAGCACAGATACGCAGTATTTT. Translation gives CASSLAETPSTDTQYF.

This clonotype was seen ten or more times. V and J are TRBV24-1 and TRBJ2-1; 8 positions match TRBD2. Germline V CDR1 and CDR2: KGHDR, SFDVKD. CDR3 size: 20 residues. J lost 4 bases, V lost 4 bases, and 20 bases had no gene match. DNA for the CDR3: TGTGCCACCAGTGACCCCTCCCCCACTAGCGGACGGCAGGATTACAATGAGCAGTTCTTC. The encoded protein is CATSDPSPTSGRQDYNEQFF.

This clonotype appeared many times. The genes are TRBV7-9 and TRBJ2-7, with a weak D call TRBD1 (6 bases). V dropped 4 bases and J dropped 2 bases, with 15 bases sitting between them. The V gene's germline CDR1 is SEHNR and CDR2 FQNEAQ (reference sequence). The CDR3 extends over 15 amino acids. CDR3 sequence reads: CASSSSRQDTYEQYF. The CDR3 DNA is TGTGCCAGCAGCTCCTCCCGACAGGACACCTACGAGCAGTACTTC.

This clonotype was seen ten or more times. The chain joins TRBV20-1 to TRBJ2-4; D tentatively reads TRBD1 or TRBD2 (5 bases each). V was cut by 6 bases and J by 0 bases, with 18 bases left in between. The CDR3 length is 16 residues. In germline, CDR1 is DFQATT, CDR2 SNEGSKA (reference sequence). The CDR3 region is CSALERGALAKNIQYF. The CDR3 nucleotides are TGCAGTGCCCTAGAGAGGGGAGCCCTAGCCAAAAACATTCAGTACTTC.

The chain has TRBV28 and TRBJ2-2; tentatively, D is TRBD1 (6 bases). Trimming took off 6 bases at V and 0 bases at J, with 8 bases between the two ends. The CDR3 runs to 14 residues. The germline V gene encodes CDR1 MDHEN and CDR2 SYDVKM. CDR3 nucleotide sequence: TGTGCCAGCAGAAGACAGGCGAACACCGGGGAGCTGTTTTTT. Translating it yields CASRRQANTGELFF.

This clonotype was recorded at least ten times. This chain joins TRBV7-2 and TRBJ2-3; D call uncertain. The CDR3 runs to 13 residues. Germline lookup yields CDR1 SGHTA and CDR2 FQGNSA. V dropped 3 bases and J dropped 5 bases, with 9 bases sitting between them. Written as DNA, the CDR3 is TGTGCCAGCAGCTTGCGCGTGAGAGATACGCAGTATTTT. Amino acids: CASSLRVRDTQYF.

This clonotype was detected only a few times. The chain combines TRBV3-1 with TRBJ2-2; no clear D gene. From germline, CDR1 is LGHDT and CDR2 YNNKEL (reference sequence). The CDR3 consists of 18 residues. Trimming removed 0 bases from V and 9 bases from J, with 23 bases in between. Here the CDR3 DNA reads TGTGCCAGCAGCCAAGACACTACAACTGGCAGACACCTTTGGGAGCTGTTTTTT. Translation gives CASSQDTTTGRHLWELFF.

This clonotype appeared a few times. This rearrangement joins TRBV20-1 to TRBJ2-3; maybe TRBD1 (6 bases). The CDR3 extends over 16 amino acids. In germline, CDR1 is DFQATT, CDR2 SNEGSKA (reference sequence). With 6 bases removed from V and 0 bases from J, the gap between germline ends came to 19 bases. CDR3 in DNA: TGCAGTGCGGTGGGGACACCCGAGGCCAGCACAGATACGCAGTATTTT. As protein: CSAVGTPEASTDTQYF.

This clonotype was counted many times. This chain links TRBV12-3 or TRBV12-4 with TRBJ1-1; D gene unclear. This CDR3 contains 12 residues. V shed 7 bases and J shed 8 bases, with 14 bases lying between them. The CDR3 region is CASTKSRSEAFF. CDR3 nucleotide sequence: TGTGCCAGCACCAAATCCAGGAGCGAAGCTTTCTTT.

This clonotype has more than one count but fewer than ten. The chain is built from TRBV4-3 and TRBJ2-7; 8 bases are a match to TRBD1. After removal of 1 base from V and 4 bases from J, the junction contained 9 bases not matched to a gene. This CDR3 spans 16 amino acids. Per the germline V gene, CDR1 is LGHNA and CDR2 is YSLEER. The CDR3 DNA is TGCGCCAGCAGCCAAGTGCCCCGGCAGGGGGCATACGAGCAGTACTTC. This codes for CASSQVPRQGAYEQYF.

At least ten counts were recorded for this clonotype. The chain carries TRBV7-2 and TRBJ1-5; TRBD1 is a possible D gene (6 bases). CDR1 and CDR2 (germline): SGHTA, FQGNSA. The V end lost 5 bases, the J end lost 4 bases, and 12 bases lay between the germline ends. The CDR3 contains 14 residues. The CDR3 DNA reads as TGTGCCAGCAGCCGCGACAGGACAAATCAGCCCCAGCATTTT. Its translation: CASSRDRTNQPQHF.

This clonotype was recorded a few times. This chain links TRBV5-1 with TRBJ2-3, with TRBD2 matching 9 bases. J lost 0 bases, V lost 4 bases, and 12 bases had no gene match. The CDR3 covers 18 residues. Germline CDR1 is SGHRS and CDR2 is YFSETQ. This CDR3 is CASSPPGLAGMSTDTQYF. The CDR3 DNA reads TGCGCCAGCAGCCCCCCGGGGCTAGCGGGGATGAGCACAGATACGCAGTATTTT.

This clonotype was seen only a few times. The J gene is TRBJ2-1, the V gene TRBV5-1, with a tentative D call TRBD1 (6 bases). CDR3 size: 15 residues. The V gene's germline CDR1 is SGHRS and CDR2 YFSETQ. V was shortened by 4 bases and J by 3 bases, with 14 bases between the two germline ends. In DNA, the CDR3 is TGCGCCAGCAGCCTGGACAGTCCGGTCTACAATGAGCAGTTCTTC. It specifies CASSLDSPVYNEQFF.

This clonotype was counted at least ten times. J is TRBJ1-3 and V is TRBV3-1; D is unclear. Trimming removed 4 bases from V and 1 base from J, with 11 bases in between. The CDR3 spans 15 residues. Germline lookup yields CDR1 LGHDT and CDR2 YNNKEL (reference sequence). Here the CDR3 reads CASSLQTQSGNTIYF. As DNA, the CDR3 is TGTGCCAGCAGCCTCCAGACACAATCTGGAAACACCATATATTTT.

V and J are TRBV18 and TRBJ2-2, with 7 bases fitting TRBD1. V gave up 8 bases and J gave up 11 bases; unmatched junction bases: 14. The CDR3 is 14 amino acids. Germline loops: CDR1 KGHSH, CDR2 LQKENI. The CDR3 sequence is CASATMTGPPELFF. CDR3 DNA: TGTGCCAGCGCTACCATGACAGGGCCCCCCGAGCTGTTTTTT.

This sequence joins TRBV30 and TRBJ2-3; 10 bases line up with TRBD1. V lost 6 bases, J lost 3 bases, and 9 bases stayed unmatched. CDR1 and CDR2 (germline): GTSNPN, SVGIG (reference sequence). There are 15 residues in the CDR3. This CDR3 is CACSSDRGATDTQYF. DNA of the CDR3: TGTGCCTGTTCATCGGACAGGGGGGCTACAGATACGCAGTATTTT.

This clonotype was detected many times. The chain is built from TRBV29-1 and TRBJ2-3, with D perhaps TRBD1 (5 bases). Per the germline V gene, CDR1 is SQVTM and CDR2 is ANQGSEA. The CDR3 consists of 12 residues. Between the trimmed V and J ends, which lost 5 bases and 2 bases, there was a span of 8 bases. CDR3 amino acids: CSVQGNTDTQYF. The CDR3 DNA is TGCAGCGTTCAGGGAAACACAGATACGCAGTATTTT.

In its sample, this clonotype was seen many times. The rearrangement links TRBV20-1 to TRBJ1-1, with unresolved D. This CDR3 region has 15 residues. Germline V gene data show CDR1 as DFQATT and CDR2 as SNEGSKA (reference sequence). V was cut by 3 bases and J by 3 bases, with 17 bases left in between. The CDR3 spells CSARGGPPRYTEAFF. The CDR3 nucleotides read TGCAGTGCTAGGGGAGGTCCCCCAAGGTACACTGAAGCTTTCTTT.

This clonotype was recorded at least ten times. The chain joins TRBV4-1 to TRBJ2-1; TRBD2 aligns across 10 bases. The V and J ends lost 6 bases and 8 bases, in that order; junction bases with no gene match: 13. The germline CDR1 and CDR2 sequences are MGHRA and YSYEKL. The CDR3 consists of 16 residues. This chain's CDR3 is CASRINPSGGAHEQFF. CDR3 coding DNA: TGCGCCAGCAGGATAAACCCCAGCGGGGGGGCCCATGAGCAGTTCTTC.

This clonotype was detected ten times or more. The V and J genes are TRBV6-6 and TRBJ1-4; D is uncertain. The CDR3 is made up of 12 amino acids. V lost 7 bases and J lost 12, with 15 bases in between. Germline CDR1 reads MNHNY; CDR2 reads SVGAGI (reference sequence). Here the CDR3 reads CASTLQPGQLFF. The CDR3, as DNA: TGTGCCAGCACCCTCCAGCCCGGGCAACTGTTTTTT.